This T cell receptor (beta chain) was sequenced during a study of control samples from healthy donors and cancer patients. This CDR3 is 15 amino acids long. V trimming: 2 bases; J trimming: 1 base; junction bases outside the gene matches: 4. CDR1 is MNHEY, CDR2 SVGAGI, per germline. Repertoires were generated with immunoSEQ multiplex PCR, while TCRdb's copy carries only in-frame clones and drops some. Of 150,000 or so clones in the sample, about 90% were seen once. Input material: blood. This clonotype was sampled from a woman under 40 in good health. The V gene is TRBV6-5, the J gene TRBJ1-1; TRBD1 aligns across 7 bases. CDR3 sequence: CASSYMSGGNTEAFF. CDR3 bases: TGTGCCAGCAGTTACATGTCAGGGGGGAACACTGAAGCTTTCTTT.